The clone carrying this T cell receptor beta chain was picked up many times. This CDR3 is 17 amino acids long. The germline CDR1 and CDR2 sequences are ENHRY and SYGVKD. V shed 6 bases and J 8 bases; nucleotides not matched to a gene: 12. These data come from a study of neurological immune-mediated disorders. TCRdb recomputed calls from the 5' RACE reads with MiXCR, one row per CDR3 protein. The data hold fewer than 45,000 distinct CDR3 sequences, with 2% to 3% observed a single time. The chain links TRBV10-3 to TRBJ2-3, with 15 bases identical to TRBD2. The clonotype was recovered from a man aged 25-40 years with multiple sclerosis. The sequencing sample was made of PBMCs. CDR3 loop: CAISGTSGRSTGGTQYF. CDR3 bases: TGTGCCATCAGCGGGACTAGCGGGAGGTCCACGGGGGGTACGCAGTATTTT.